This is a list of T cell receptor beta chains from one sample in a study of Ad26.COV2.S vaccination and SARS-CoV-2 variants. The assay was immunoSEQ multiplex PCR, and TCRdb's table has in-frame clones only and misses some. This sample has roughly 250,000 clones; approximately 88% occur once, and the top ten carry roughly 3%. Sequencing used peripheral blood, obtained in a trial of Ad26.COV2.S vaccine versus placebo. These receptors were collected from a person aged 18-60 years who received the Ad26.COV2.S COVID-19 vaccine or a placebo. Each CDR3 is given with its conserved first and last residue. D genes are given only for firm matches. For some rows the clone size is stated as once, few or many, or as a class when expanded; others skip it.

v_call: TRBV9; clone_size: .; d_call: .; j_call: TRBJ1-2; cdr3_nt: TGTGCCAGCAGCGATTACCGTCGGGGAGATGGCTACACCTTC; cdr3_aa: CASSDYRRGDGYTF
v_call: TRBV30; clone_size: .; d_call: .; j_call: TRBJ2-3; cdr3_nt: TGTGCCTGGAGTGTCCTACAGGGTCGATGGACAGATACGCAGTATTTT; cdr3_aa: CAWSVLQGRWTDTQYF
v_call: TRBV11-2; clone_size: .; d_call: TRBD1; j_call: TRBJ1-3; cdr3_nt: TGTGCCAGCAGCTCCCGGGACAGGGGGCTCGGAAACACCATATATTTT; cdr3_aa: CASSSRDRGLGNTIYF
v_call: TRBV7-3; clone_size: .; d_call: .; j_call: TRBJ1-1; cdr3_nt: TGTGCCAGCAGCTTACAGGGGCACACTGAAGCTTTCTTT; cdr3_aa: CASSLQGHTEAFF
v_call: TRBV25-1; clone_size: .; d_call: .; j_call: TRBJ1-2; cdr3_nt: TGTGCCACACAAGGCGGCTTCTATGGCTACACCTTC; cdr3_aa: CATQGGFYGYTF
v_call: TRBV4-2; clone_size: .; d_call: TRBD1; j_call: TRBJ2-7; cdr3_nt: TGTGCCAGCAGCCAAGTCGGGACAGGGGCACACGAGCAGTACTTC; cdr3_aa: CASSQVGTGAHEQYF
v_call: TRBV7-9; clone_size: .; d_call: TRBD1; j_call: TRBJ2-1; cdr3_nt: TGTGCCAGCAGCTTAGGTTTCGGACAGGGTAGTGATGAGCAGTTCTTC; cdr3_aa: CASSLGFGQGSDEQFF
v_call: TRBV7-2; clone_size: .; d_call: .; j_call: TRBJ1-2; cdr3_nt: TGTGCCAGCAGCCCACAGGAAGCACATACCTATGGCTACACCTTC; cdr3_aa: CASSPQEAHTYGYTF
v_call: TRBV5-1; clone_size: .; d_call: .; j_call: TRBJ2-2; cdr3_nt: TGCGCCAGCAGCTTGCAGATGGCGAACACCGGGGAGCTGTTTTTT; cdr3_aa: CASSLQMANTGELFF
v_call: TRBV19; clone_size: few; d_call: .; j_call: TRBJ2-1; cdr3_nt: TGTGCCAGTAGCCCCCCCGGCAACAATGAGCAGTTCTTC; cdr3_aa: CASSPPGNNEQFF
v_call: TRBV13; clone_size: .; d_call: .; j_call: TRBJ2-1; cdr3_nt: TGTGCCAGCAGCCCAGGGATGGCAACAAATGAGCAGTTCTTC; cdr3_aa: CASSPGMATNEQFF
v_call: TRBV3-1/TRBV3-2; clone_size: .; d_call: .; j_call: TRBJ1-1; cdr3_nt: TGTGCCAGCAGCCGCAACACCGGGATAATCCTTGAAGCTTTCTTT; cdr3_aa: CASSRNTGIILEAFF
v_call: TRBV30; clone_size: .; d_call: .; j_call: TRBJ1-1; cdr3_nt: TGTGCCTGGTTCCGTCCCGCGACAGGGAACACTGAAGCTTTCTTT; cdr3_aa: CAWFRPATGNTEAFF
v_call: TRBV7-9; clone_size: .; d_call: .; j_call: TRBJ2-3; cdr3_nt: TGTGCCAGCAGCGCCTCCGCCCACACAGATACGCAGTATTTT; cdr3_aa: CASSASAHTDTQYF
v_call: TRBV7-9; clone_size: .; d_call: .; j_call: TRBJ1-1; cdr3_nt: TGTGCCAGCAGCTTAAGTCAGAACACTGAAGCTTTCTTT; cdr3_aa: CASSLSQNTEAFF
v_call: TRBV7-9; clone_size: .; d_call: .; j_call: TRBJ2-5; cdr3_nt: TGTGCCAGCAGCTTAGCCCGGAAGGAGACCCAGTACTTC; cdr3_aa: CASSLARKETQYF
v_call: TRBV30; clone_size: .; d_call: .; j_call: TRBJ1-2; cdr3_nt: TGTGCCTGGAGTGTACTAGGGCGGGGAGGGGGCTACACCTTC; cdr3_aa: CAWSVLGRGGGYTF
v_call: TRBV2; clone_size: .; d_call: .; j_call: TRBJ2-1; cdr3_nt: TGTGCCAGCTCTGCGGGATTCGTCGACAATGAGCAGTTCTTC; cdr3_aa: CASSAGFVDNEQFF
v_call: TRBV4-3; clone_size: .; d_call: TRBD1; j_call: TRBJ1-1; cdr3_nt: TGCGCCAGCGGACGGACAGGGTTCACTGAAGCTTTCTTT; cdr3_aa: CASGRTGFTEAFF
v_call: TRBV24-1; clone_size: .; d_call: .; j_call: TRBJ1-1; cdr3_nt: TGTGCCACCAGTGATTCCGGGGACTTCGCTGAAGCTTTCTTT; cdr3_aa: CATSDSGDFAEAFF
v_call: TRBV4-1; clone_size: .; d_call: .; j_call: TRBJ1-3; cdr3_nt: TGCGCCAGCAGCCAAGATTCGGGAAGAAACACCATATATTTT; cdr3_aa: CASSQDSGRNTIYF
v_call: TRBV5-1; clone_size: .; d_call: .; j_call: TRBJ2-1; cdr3_nt: TGCGCCAGCAGCCCCGATGAAGACTACAATGAGCAGTTCTTC; cdr3_aa: CASSPDEDYNEQFF
v_call: TRBV6-5; clone_size: .; d_call: .; j_call: TRBJ2-5; cdr3_nt: TGTGCCAGCAGTTACTATGGTAGCCCAGAGACCCAGTACTTC; cdr3_aa: CASSYYGSPETQYF
v_call: TRBV5-8; clone_size: .; d_call: .; j_call: TRBJ1-2; cdr3_nt: TGTGCCAGCAGCCCGCCGCGCGGTCGCGGCTATGGCTACACCTTC; cdr3_aa: CASSPPRGRGYGYTF
v_call: TRBV11-2; clone_size: .; d_call: .; j_call: TRBJ2-3; cdr3_nt: TGTGCCAGCAGCTTAGGGGCCGGGACTCCCTATTCCACAGATACGCAGTATTTT; cdr3_aa: CASSLGAGTPYSTDTQYF
v_call: TRBV30; clone_size: .; d_call: .; j_call: TRBJ1-4; cdr3_nt: TGTGCCTGGTCAAGGTCAGGCGAAAAACTGTTTTTT; cdr3_aa: CAWSRSGEKLFF
v_call: TRBV19; clone_size: .; d_call: .; j_call: TRBJ1-1; cdr3_nt: TGTGCCAGTAGTAGGTTCAGGGCAGACACTGAAGCTTTCTTT; cdr3_aa: CASSRFRADTEAFF
v_call: TRBV19; clone_size: .; d_call: .; j_call: TRBJ2-1; cdr3_nt: TGTGCCAGTAAAGGGACGGGTCCTTTCCATGAGCAGTTCTTC; cdr3_aa: CASKGTGPFHEQFF
v_call: TRBV11-2; clone_size: .; d_call: .; j_call: TRBJ2-4; cdr3_nt: TGTGCCAGCAGCTTAGTCGGGATAGCCAAAAACATTCAGTACTTC; cdr3_aa: CASSLVGIAKNIQYF
v_call: TRBV5-4; clone_size: .; d_call: .; j_call: TRBJ2-7; cdr3_nt: TGTGCCAGCAGCCCAGGCCGACGGGACGGCTCCTACGAGCAGTACTTC; cdr3_aa: CASSPGRRDGSYEQYF
v_call: TRBV3-1/TRBV3-2; clone_size: .; d_call: .; j_call: TRBJ2-1; cdr3_nt: TGTGCCAGCAGCCAAGATATATTCGGGAGTTACAATGAGCAGTTCTTC; cdr3_aa: CASSQDIFGSYNEQFF
v_call: TRBV2; clone_size: .; d_call: .; j_call: TRBJ2-1; cdr3_nt: TGTGCCAGCCCAAAACGGTTCGACGGGCATGAGCAGTTCTTC; cdr3_aa: CASPKRFDGHEQFF
v_call: TRBV18; clone_size: .; d_call: TRBD1; j_call: TRBJ1-3; cdr3_nt: TGTGCCAGCTCACCGGACAGGCTCTCTGGAAACACCATATATTTT; cdr3_aa: CASSPDRLSGNTIYF
v_call: TRBV7-2; clone_size: .; d_call: TRBD2; j_call: TRBJ2-7; cdr3_nt: TGTGCCAGCAGCTTAGTGGGTAGCGGGGAGTACGAGCAGTACTTC; cdr3_aa: CASSLVGSGEYEQYF
v_call: TRBV30; clone_size: .; d_call: .; j_call: TRBJ1-1; cdr3_nt: TGTGCCTGGAGAGCCCCTATTTGGGTGGGGTTGACTGAAGCTTTCTTT; cdr3_aa: CAWRAPIWVGLTEAFF
v_call: TRBV7-3; clone_size: .; d_call: .; j_call: TRBJ2-2; cdr3_nt: TGTGCCAGCAGCTTACAAGGGTCGAACACCGGGGAGCTGTTTTTT; cdr3_aa: CASSLQGSNTGELFF
v_call: TRBV5-1; clone_size: .; d_call: .; j_call: TRBJ2-1; cdr3_nt: TGCGCCAGCAGCTACTCACTAGGCTACAATGAGCAGTTCTTC; cdr3_aa: CASSYSLGYNEQFF